These T cell receptor beta chains were read from a single sample in a study of blood T cells in healthy people across ages. TCRdb independently ran MiXCR on the 5' RACE reads; one entry per CDR3 protein. The sample shows 1.8 million or so distinct CDR3 sequences, 30% to 40% of them seen only once. Sequencing input: blood. These receptors were collected from a human donor in good health. The CDR3 runs from the conserved cysteine through the conserved F or W. D genes are given only for firm matches. Size is omitted from some rows. Given values are once, few, many or a class for expanded clones.

>NA|TRBD1|TRBV7-9|TRBJ2-1
TGTGCCAGCAGACGCGGCCCACGGGACAGGGGCGACAATGAGCAGTTCTTC
CASRRGPRDRGDNEQFF
>NA|NA|TRBV15|TRBJ2-7
TGTGCCACCAGCAGAGATACGATGGGCTCCTACAATGAGCAGTACTTC
CATSRDTMGSYNEQYF
>NA|NA|TRBV18|TRBJ2-7
TGTGCCAGCTCACCGGTCCTCTCGGGGGTCCACGAGCAGTACTTC
CASSPVLSGVHEQYF
>few|TRBD2|TRBV6-4|TRBJ2-3
TGTGCCAGCAGTGACTCTCGGCGGGGGGGCCCAGATACGCAGTATTTT
CASSDSRRGGPDTQYF
>NA|TRBD1|TRBV15|TRBJ1-1
TGTGCCACCAGCAGAGATGACAGGGAGGTAAACACTGAAGCTTTCTTT
CATSRDDREVNTEAFF
>few|NA|TRBV29-1|TRBJ2-3
TGCAGCGTTGAGCTGGTCCGGGGTACGCAGTATTTT
CSVELVRGTQYF
>NA|NA|TRBV20-1|TRBJ2-3
TGCAGTGCTAGGGGTCTAGCCTTAATCGGTACGCAGTATTTT
CSARGLALIGTQYF
>NA|TRBD1|TRBV7-2|TRBJ1-2
TGTGCCAGCAGCCCCTTTCCCCACCGGGACAGGGGGTATGGCTACACCTTC
CASSPFPHRDRGYGYTF
>few|TRBD2|TRBV12-3/TRBV12-4|TRBJ2-3
TGTGCCAGCAGTTCGGGGACTAGCGATGCTAGCACAGATACGCAGTATTTT
CASSSGTSDASTDTQYF
>many|TRBD1|TRBV6-5|TRBJ1-2
TGTGCCAGCAGGCCCGGGACAGACTATGGCTACACCTTC
CASRPGTDYGYTF
>NA|NA|TRBV20-1|TRBJ1-6
TGCAGTGCTATGGGAGGGGGGAAGTCCTATAATTCACCCCTCCACTTT
CSAMGGGKSYNSPLHF
>NA|NA|TRBV4-2|TRBJ1-4
TGTGCCAGCAGCCGATACAGGGCGTCTAATGAAAAACTGTTTTTT
CASSRYRASNEKLFF
>few|NA|TRBV7-3|TRBJ1-4
TGTGCCAGCAGCTTGACCAAGACTAATGAAAAACTGTTTTTT
CASSLTKTNEKLFF
>NA|NA|TRBV20-1|TRBJ1-6
TGCAGTGCGGCAGCCAGGGGCAACCTCCTCCACTTT
CSAAARGNLLHF
>many|NA|TRBV6-5|TRBJ1-2
TGTGCCAGCAGTTCACCTGGATCTAGAGGCTACACCTTC
CASSSPGSRGYTF